The 27 T cell receptor beta chains listed next were all sequenced from one sample in a study of blood T cell repertoires in COVID-19. This table comes from immunoSEQ multiplex PCR, and its TCRdb copy is limited to in-frame clones, with some not included. The sample has 200,000 or so clones, roughly 89% seen once. The sequenced sample consisted of PBMCs or T cells enriched from blood (not recorded which). The receptors come from a woman in her thirties or forties with acute COVID-19.

The V gene is TRBV12-5, the J gene TRBJ2-3; TRBD2 agrees at 8 bases. This CDR3 region has 15 residues. J was trimmed by 3 bases and V by 0 bases; bases with no gene match: 2. Germline CDR1 reads LGHNT; CDR2 reads FRNRAP. CDR3 DNA: TGTGCTAGTGGTTTGGTCGGCGGGGGGACAGATACGCAGTATTTT. Its protein product is CASGLVGGGTDTQYF.

The gene calls are TRBV10-3 and TRBJ1-2; weak D call: TRBD1 (5 bases). The CDR3 contains 12 residues. CDR1 and CDR2 from the germline V gene are ENHRY and SYGVKD. With 10 bases removed from V and 8 bases from J, the gap between germline ends came to 17 bases. The CDR3 coding sequence is TGTGCCAGCGGGACCCTCGAGGAGGGCTACACCTTC. Its protein product is CASGTLEEGYTF.

The count of this clone is one. The chain joins TRBV10-3 to TRBJ1-6; 8 bases are shared with TRBD1. V shed 0 bases and J 5 bases; nucleotides not matched to a gene: 0. This CDR3 is built from 15 residues. Germline V CDR1 and CDR2: ENHRY, SYGVKD. CDR3 coding DNA: TGTGCCATCAGTGAGTCCAGGGGGCATAATTCACCCCTCCACTTT. Amino acids: CAISESRGHNSPLHF.

V gene TRBV6-5 combines with J gene TRBJ1-2, with 7 bases aligning to TRBD1. Germline loops: CDR1 MNHEY, CDR2 SVGAGI. With V trimmed by 5 bases and J by 3 bases, 3 bases remained unmatched. This CDR3 has 13 residues. The CDR3 loop reads CASSPDRDYGYTF. The DNA of the CDR3 is TGTGCCAGCAGTCCCGACAGGGACTATGGCTACACCTTC.

This chain joins TRBV4-2 and TRBJ2-1; D might be TRBD1 (6 bases). Germline V gene sequence: CDR1 LGHNA, CDR2 YNFKEQ. The length of the CDR3 is 16 residues. With 0 bases removed from V and 2 bases from J, the gap between germline ends came to 11 bases. The CDR3 here is CASSQETGTTYNEQFF. CDR3 DNA: TGTGCCAGCAGCCAAGAGACCGGGACAACCTACAATGAGCAGTTCTTC.

This chain uses TRBV7-9 with TRBJ1-2, with 8 bases identical to TRBD1. Germline loops: CDR1 SEHNR, CDR2 FQNEAQ (reference sequence). Trimming cost V 5 bases and J 4 bases; bases outside gene matches: 12. The CDR3 runs to 16 residues. The CDR3 DNA follows: TGTGCCAGCAGCCTCCGGACAGGGATCTCCTCCTATGGCTACACCTTC. The encoded protein is CASSLRTGISSYGYTF.

The V and J genes are TRBV7-9 and TRBJ1-1; D perhaps matches TRBD1 (5 bases). V lost 3 bases and J lost 6, with 14 bases in between. This CDR3 contains 14 residues. Germline V lookup: CDR1 SEHNR, CDR2 FQNEAQ (reference sequence). CDR3 coding DNA: TGTGCCAGCAGCTTTCACAGGAAGGGCTCTGAAGCTTTCTTT. Its protein is CASSFHRKGSEAFF.

This clone was seen more than once but under ten times. This rearrangement joins TRBV25-1 to TRBJ2-1; 7 positions match TRBD1. J was trimmed by 5 bases and V by 4 bases; bases with no gene match: 5. Per germline, CDR1 MGHDK and CDR2 SYGVNS. This CDR3 has 14 amino acids. CDR3 DNA: TGTGCCAGCAGTGGGGACAGAAGCAACAATGAGCAGTTCTTC. Amino acid sequence: CASSGDRSNNEQFF.

The rearrangement links TRBV28 to TRBJ1-3; TRBD1 matches at 7 bases. V shed 4 bases and J 4 bases; nucleotides not matched to a gene: 7. This CDR3 comprises 15 residues. Germline V gene lookup returns CDR1 MDHEN and CDR2 SYDVKM. In DNA form, the CDR3 reads TGTGCCAGCAGTTCCACTGGGACAGTCGGAAACACCATATATTTT. Amino acid sequence: CASSSTGTVGNTIYF.

V gene TRBV27 combines with J gene TRBJ1-1; TRBD1 agrees at 9 bases. Germline assignment: CDR1 MNHEY and CDR2 SMNVEV (reference sequence). The trim removed 2 bases at V and 3 bases at J, leaving 4 bases unmatched. The CDR3 consists of 15 residues. The CDR3 bases are TGTGCCAGCAGTTTAACAGGGGGCGCACACACTGAAGCTTTCTTT. This gives the protein CASSLTGGAHTEAFF.

The genes are TRBV9 and TRBJ2-3, with TRBD1 matching 9 bases. Germline V gene data show CDR1 as SGDLS and CDR2 as YYNGEE. V dropped 0 bases and J dropped 9; count of bases not matched to a gene: 11. This CDR3 contains 16 residues. As DNA, the CDR3 is TGTGCCAGCAGCGTAGATTCGGGGACAGGGTTGGACACGCAGTATTTT. Amino acid sequence: CASSVDSGTGLDTQYF.

The sample holds many counts of this clone. The chain uses TRBV28 and TRBJ1-2, with 10 bases identical to TRBD1. Germline CDR1 is MDHEN and CDR2 is SYDVKM. This CDR3 is 14 amino acids long. J lost 8 bases, V lost 7 bases, and 10 bases had no gene match. The CDR3 spells CASTPGTGATGYTF. The CDR3 DNA is TGTGCCAGCACCCCCGGGACAGGGGCAACGGGCTACACCTTC.

The rearrangement links TRBV4-1 to TRBJ1-5, with 7 bases lining up with TRBD1. Per germline, CDR1 MGHRA and CDR2 YSYEKL. Germline trimming cut 1 base from V and 8 bases from J; bases unmatched to any gene: 14. This CDR3 spans 17 amino acids. The CDR3, as DNA: TGCGCCAGCAGCCAAGGACAGGGTATCCTTACGGGTGAGCCCCAGCATTTT. Its translation is CASSQGQGILTGEPQHF.

The V and J genes are TRBV30 and TRBJ1-6; D is ambiguous. From germline, CDR1 is GTSNPN and CDR2 SVGIG (reference sequence). The CDR3 loop spans 14 amino acids. Deletions cut 3 bases from V and 6 bases from J, with 12 bases between. The CDR3 spells CAWSPELANSPLHF. The DNA of the CDR3 is TGTGCCTGGAGCCCGGAGTTGGCTAATTCACCCCTCCACTTT.

The CDR3 spells CASSFTRTSGDHNEQFF. CDR3 sequence (DNA): TGTGCCAGCAGCTTCACAAGGACTAGCGGGGACCACAATGAGCAGTTCTTC. The V call is TRBV7-8, the J call TRBJ2-1; the match to TRBD2 covers 12 bases. Germline CDR1 and CDR2: SGHVS and FQNEAQ. This CDR3 is built from 17 residues. The V and J ends lost 3 bases and 5 bases, in that order; junction bases with no gene match: 8.

This CDR3 reads CASSQQGRYTEAFF. The CDR3 bases are TGTGCCAGCTCACAACAGGGTCGGTACACTGAAGCTTTCTTT. The chain links TRBV18 to TRBJ1-1; a weak D match, TRBD1 (6 bases). In germline, CDR1 is KGHSH, CDR2 LQKENI. This CDR3 region has 14 residues. V was trimmed by 4 bases and J by 3 bases, leaving 12 bases between them.

The chain links TRBV3-1 (or the pseudogene TRBV3-2) to TRBJ2-1, with TRBD2 matching 10 bases. Germline-derived CDR1 and CDR2 are LGHDT and YNNKEL (reference sequence). The CDR3 runs 17 residues. V dropped 4 bases and J dropped 7; count of bases not matched to a gene: 13. Written as DNA, the CDR3 is TGTGCCAGCAGCCCATACAGCGGGGGGGCCCTTGGTAATGAGCAGTTCTTC. It encodes CASSPYSGGALGNEQFF.

The chain has TRBV18 and TRBJ2-3; maybe TRBD1 (5 bases). The CDR3 sequence is 14 residues long. Germline V lookup: CDR1 KGHSH, CDR2 LQKENI. With 6 bases removed from V and 4 bases from J, the gap between germline ends came to 14 bases. CDR3 residues: CASSGQGSSDTQYF. The CDR3 bases are TGTGCCAGCTCCGGCCAGGGATCGTCAGATACGCAGTATTTT. The whole variable domain, remainder taken from reference TRBV18 and TRBJ2-3, is NAGVMQNPRHLVRRRGQEARLRCSPMKGHSHVYWYRQLPEEGLKFMVYLQKENIIDESGMPKERFSAEFPKEGPSILRIQQVVRGDSAAYFCASSGQGSSDTQYFGPGTRLTVL.

CDR3 amino acids: CASRHTGRIGYTF. Written as DNA, the CDR3 is TGTGCCAGCAGACACACAGGGAGAATCGGCTACACCTTC. The chain has TRBV12-3 or TRBV12-4 and TRBJ1-2, with D tentatively TRBD1 (6 bases). The CDR3 extends over 13 amino acids. V was cut by 6 bases and J by 8 bases, with 16 bases left in between.

This clone was observed once. The rearrangement links TRBV6-1 to TRBJ2-2; possibly TRBD1 for D (5 bases). Trimming removed 0 bases at V and 5 bases at J, with 7 bases between. The V gene's germline CDR1 is MNHNS and CDR2 SASEGT. The CDR3 totals 14 residues. The CDR3 reads CASSEAQGTGELFF. The CDR3 region has the DNA TGTGCCAGCAGTGAAGCGCAGGGAACCGGGGAGCTGTTTTTT.

This clone appeared a single time. The chain combines TRBV5-8 with TRBJ1-2; D is perhaps TRBD1 (6 bases). Germline V gene lookup returns CDR1 SGHTS and CDR2 YDEGEE. The CDR3 runs to 18 residues. The CDR3 sequence is CAEPAGNPFRQANYGYTF. The CDR3 DNA reads as TGTGCGGAACCCGCTGGCAATCCTTTTCGACAGGCGAACTATGGCTACACCTTC.

The genes are TRBV7-9 and TRBJ1-1; 10 bases fit TRBD1. Germline CDR1 reads SEHNR; CDR2 reads FQNEAQ (reference sequence). J gave up 4 bases and V 5 bases, and 7 bases lay outside the gene matches. The CDR3 contains 15 residues. DNA for the CDR3: TGTGCCAGCAGCGGACGGACAGGGGGGCGCACTGAAGCTTTCTTT. Its translation: CASSGRTGGRTEAFF.

This chain uses TRBV19 with TRBJ1-1; D ambiguous. Germline CDR1 and CDR2: LNHDA and SQIVND (reference sequence). Trimming removed 7 bases at V and 3 bases at J, with 15 bases between. The CDR3 has 14 residues. CDR3 residues: CASTESGRDTEAFF. The DNA of the CDR3 is TGTGCCAGTACCGAATCGGGGAGGGACACTGAAGCTTTCTTT.

The rearrangement uses TRBV7-3 and TRBJ2-2, with TRBD1 matching 12 bases. Germline CDR1 and CDR2: SGHTA and FQGTGA. The CDR3 contains 15 residues. J lost 11 bases, V lost 5 bases, and 9 bases had no gene match. The CDR3, as DNA: TGTGCCAGCAGCGCACCCGGGACAGGGGGCGTCGAGCTGTTTTTT. Encoded protein: CASSAPGTGGVELFF.

The CDR3 loop is CASRRGTANEKLFF. CDR3 coding DNA: TGTGCCAGCAGAAGGGGGACAGCTAATGAAAAACTGTTTTTT. This chain uses TRBV19 with TRBJ1-4; 7 nucleotides align to TRBD1. Germline CDR1 and CDR2: LNHDA and SQIVND (reference sequence). The CDR3 covers 14 residues. Losses at the gene ends were 9 bases for V and 3 bases for J; bases not matched to a gene: 7. The whole variable domain, remainder taken from reference TRBV19 and TRBJ1-4, is DGGITQSPKYLFRKEGQNVTLSCEQNLNHDAMYWYRQDPGQGLRLIYYSQIVNDFQKGDIAEGYSVSREKKESFPLTVTSAQKNPTAFYLCASRRGTANEKLFFGSGTQLSVL.

The chain employs TRBV9 and TRBJ1-1, with a tentative D call TRBD1 (6 bases). Trimming cost V 3 bases and J 1 base, with 13 bases left between them. The length of the CDR3 is 15 residues. The germline V gene has CDR1 SGDLS and CDR2 YYNGEE. CDR3 amino acids: CASSGATGWNTEAFF. Written as DNA, the CDR3 is TGTGCCAGCAGCGGAGCAACAGGGTGGAACACTGAAGCTTTCTTT.

The gene calls are TRBV7-9 and TRBJ1-4, with 7 positions matching TRBD1. In germline, CDR1 is SEHNR, CDR2 FQNEAQ (reference sequence). This CDR3 is built from 15 residues. Germline trimming cut 4 bases from V and 0 bases from J; bases unmatched to any gene: 2. DNA of the CDR3: TGTGCCAGCAGCTCGGGGACAGCAACTAATGAAAAACTGTTTTTT. Residues: CASSSGTATNEKLFF.